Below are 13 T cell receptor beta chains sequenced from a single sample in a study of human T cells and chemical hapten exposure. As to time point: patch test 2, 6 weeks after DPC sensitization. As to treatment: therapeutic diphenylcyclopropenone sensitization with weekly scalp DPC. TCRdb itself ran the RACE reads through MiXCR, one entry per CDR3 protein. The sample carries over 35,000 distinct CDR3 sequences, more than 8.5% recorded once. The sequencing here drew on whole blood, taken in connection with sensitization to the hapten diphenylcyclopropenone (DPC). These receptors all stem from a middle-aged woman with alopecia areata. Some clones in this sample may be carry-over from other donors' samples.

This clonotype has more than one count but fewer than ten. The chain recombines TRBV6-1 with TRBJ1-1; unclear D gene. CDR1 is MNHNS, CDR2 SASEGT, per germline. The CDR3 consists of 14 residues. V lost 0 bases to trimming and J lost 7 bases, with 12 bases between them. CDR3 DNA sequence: TGTGCCAGCAGTGAAGCTCCTAAGGGCAGTGAAGCTTTCTTT. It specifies CASSEAPKGSEAFF.

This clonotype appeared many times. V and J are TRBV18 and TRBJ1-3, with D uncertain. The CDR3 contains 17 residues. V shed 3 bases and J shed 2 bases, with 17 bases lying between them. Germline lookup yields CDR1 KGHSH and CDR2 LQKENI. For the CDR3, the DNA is TGTGCCAGCTCACCGGGTTTCCCCCCCGGCCCTGGAAACACCATATATTTT. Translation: CASSPGFPPGPGNTIYF.

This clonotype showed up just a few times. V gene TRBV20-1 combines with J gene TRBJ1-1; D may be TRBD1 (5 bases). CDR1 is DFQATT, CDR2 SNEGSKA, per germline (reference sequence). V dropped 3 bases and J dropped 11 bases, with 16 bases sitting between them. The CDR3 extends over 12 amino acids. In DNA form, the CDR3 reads TGCAGTGCTAGGACCCTGAGCGGGACGGCTTTCTTT. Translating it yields CSARTLSGTAFF.

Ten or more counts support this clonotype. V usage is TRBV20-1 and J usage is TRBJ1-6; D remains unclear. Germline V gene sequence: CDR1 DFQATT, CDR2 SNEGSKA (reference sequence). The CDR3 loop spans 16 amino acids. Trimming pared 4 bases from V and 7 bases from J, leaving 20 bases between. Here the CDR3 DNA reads TGCAGTGCTACCCCGAGTGGGCGGAAGTCCAATTCACCCCTCCACTTT. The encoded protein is CSATPSGRKSNSPLHF.

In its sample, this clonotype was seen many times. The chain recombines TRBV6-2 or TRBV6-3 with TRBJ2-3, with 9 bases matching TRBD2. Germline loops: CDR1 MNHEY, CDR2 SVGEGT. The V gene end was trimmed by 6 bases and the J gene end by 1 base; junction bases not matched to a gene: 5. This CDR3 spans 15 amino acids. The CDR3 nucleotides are TGTGCCAGCAGACCGCTAGCGGGGCGCACAGATACGCAGTATTTT. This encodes CASRPLAGRTDTQYF.

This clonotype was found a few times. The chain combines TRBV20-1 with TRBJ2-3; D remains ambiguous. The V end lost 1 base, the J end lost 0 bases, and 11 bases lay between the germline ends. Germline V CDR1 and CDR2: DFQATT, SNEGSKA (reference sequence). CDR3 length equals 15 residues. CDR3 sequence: CSARVPAQSTDTQYF. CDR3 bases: TGCAGTGCTAGAGTTCCCGCCCAGAGCACAGATACGCAGTATTTT.

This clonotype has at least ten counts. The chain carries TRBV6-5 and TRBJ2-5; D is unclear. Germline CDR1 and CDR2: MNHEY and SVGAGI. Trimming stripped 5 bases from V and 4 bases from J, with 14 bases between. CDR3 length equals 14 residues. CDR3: CASSRSPPGETQYF. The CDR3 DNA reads TGTGCCAGCAGTCGAAGTCCGCCAGGAGAGACCCAGTACTTC.

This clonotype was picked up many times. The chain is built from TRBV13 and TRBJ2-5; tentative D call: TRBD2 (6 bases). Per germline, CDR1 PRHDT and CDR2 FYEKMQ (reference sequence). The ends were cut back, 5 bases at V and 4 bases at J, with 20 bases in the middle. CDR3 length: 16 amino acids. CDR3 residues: CASSQRYKGRGETQYF. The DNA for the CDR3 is TGTGCCAGCAGCCAGAGGTACAAGGGGCGGGGAGAGACCCAGTACTTC.

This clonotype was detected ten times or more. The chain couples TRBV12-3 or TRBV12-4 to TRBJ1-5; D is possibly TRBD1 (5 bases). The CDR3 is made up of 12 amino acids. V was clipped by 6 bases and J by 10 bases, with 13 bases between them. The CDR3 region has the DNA TGTGCCAGCAGCCTTAGTGGGGGTCCCCAGCATTTT. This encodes CASSLSGGPQHF.

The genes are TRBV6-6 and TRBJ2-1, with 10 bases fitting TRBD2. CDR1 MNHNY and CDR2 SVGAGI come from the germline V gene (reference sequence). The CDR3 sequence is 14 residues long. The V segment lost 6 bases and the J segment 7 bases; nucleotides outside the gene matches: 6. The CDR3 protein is CASSPSGGTNEQFF. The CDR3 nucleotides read TGTGCCAGCAGCCCTAGCGGGGGCACGAATGAGCAGTTCTTC.

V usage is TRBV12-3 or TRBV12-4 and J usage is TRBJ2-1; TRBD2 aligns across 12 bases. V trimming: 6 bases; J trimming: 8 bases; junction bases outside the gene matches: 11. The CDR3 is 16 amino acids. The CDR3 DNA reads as TGTGCCAGCAGGAACGGACTAGCGGGGAAGCGCGATGAGCAGTTCTTC. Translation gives CASRNGLAGKRDEQFF.

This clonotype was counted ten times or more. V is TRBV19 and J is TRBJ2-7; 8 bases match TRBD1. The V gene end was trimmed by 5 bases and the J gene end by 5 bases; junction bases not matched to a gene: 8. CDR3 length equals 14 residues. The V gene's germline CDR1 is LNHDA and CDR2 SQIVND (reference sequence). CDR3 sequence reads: CASSFGQGWDEQYF. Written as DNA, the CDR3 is TGTGCCAGTAGTTTTGGACAGGGATGGGACGAGCAGTACTTC. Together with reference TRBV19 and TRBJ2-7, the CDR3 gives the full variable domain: DGGITQSPKYLFRKEGQNVTLSCEQNLNHDAMYWYRQDPGQGLRLIYYSQIVNDFQKGDIAEGYSVSREKKESFPLTVTSAQKNPTAFYLCASSFGQGWDEQYFGPGTRLTVT.

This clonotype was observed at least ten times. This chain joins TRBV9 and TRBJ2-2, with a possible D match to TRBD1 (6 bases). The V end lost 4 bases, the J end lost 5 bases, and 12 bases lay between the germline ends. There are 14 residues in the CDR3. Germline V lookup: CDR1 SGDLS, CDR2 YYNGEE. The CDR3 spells CASSTYTGTGELFF. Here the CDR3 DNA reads TGTGCCAGCAGCACCTACACAGGGACCGGGGAGCTGTTTTTT.